This section outlines one T cell receptor (beta chain) sequence together with its context. This record comes from a study of cytomegalovirus exposure and HLA in healthy donors. This CDR3 has 15 residues. V was trimmed by 5 bases and J by 8 bases, leaving 16 bases between them. CDR1 and CDR2 from the germline V gene are MNHNY and SVGAGI (reference sequence). Generated by immunoSEQ multiplex PCR, the TCRdb table keeps only in-frame clones and is missing some. Of some 45,000 clones in the sample, roughly nine tenths are singletons; the top ten hold about 5%. The receptor comes from a man aged 18 to 30 in good health and CMV-seronegative. The sequenced sample was PBMCs. The chain carries TRBV6-6 and TRBJ1-6, with D unclear. CDR3 nucleotide sequence: TGTGCCAGCAGTCCCCGGACGGGAGGAGATTCACCCCTCCACTTT. Its protein is CASSPRTGGDSPLHF.